The clone carrying this T cell receptor beta chain occurred a few times. Its antigen is still unknown. The source of the sample is a study of molecular identifiers for immune sequencing clone quantification. Study overall: In replicates, RNA taken from around 18,000 or 91,000 naive CD8 cells was divided five ways, and four portions underwent sequencing.

CDR3 length: 16 residues. Germline V gene sequence: CDR1 LNHDA, CDR2 SQIVND (reference sequence). V lost 7 bases to trimming and J lost 0 bases, with 16 bases between them. Previously published methods and listed TCR primers were used for the bulk TCR libraries. TCRdb redid the calling of the PCR reads with MiXCR, one entry per CDR3 protein. In the table there are nearly 650,000 distinct CDR3 sequences, less than 30% of which are singletons. Construction of naive CD8 libraries employed about 19,000 to 1,100,000 sorted cells together with 10%, 30% or 50% RNA. Study results and caveats: Over 99% of effector molecules, yet under 1% of naive-cell molecules, were held by clones above 20 RNA copies.

The chain uses TRBV19 and TRBJ1-5, with D perhaps TRBD1 (6 bases). The TCR comes from a human donor in good health. Some libraries in this study had Jurkat cell RNA spiked in. The sample was naive CD8+ T cells from blood, with Jurkat cell RNA spiked in. Stated subset: FACS-sorted CD8+CD4-CCR7+CD45RA+ naive T cells. CDR3 sequence: CASIPGAYYSNQPQHF. The CDR3 DNA is TGTGCCAGTATCCCGGGGGCCTACTATAGCAATCAGCCCCAGCATTTT.